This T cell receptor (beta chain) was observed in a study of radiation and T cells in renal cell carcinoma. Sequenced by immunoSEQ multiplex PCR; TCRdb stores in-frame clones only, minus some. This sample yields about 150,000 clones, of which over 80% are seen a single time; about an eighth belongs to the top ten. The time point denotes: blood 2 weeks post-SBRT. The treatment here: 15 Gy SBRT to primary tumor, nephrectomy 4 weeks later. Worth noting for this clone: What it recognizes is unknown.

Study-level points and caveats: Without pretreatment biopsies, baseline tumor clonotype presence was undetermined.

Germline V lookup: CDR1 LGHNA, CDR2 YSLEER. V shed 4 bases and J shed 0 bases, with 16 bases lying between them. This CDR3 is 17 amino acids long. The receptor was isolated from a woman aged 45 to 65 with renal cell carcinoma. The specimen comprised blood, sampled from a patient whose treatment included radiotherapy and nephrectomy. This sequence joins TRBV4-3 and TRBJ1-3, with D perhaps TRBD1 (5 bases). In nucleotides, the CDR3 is TGCGCCAGCAGCCGACGACAGAATTTCTTCTCTGGAAACACCATATATTTT. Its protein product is CASSRRQNFFSGNTIYF.